Shown below are 17 T cell receptor beta chains from a single sample sequenced in a study of T cell responses to AZD1222 COVID-19 vaccine. Sequenced by immunoSEQ multiplex PCR; TCRdb stores in-frame clones only, minus some. The sample lists about 130,000 clones, roughly nine tenths occurring once. The material was peripheral blood, obtained 28 days after the second AZD1222 dose. These receptors all come from an adult who received the AZD1222 COVID-19 vaccine.

This clone was seen only a few times. The chain uses TRBV30 and TRBJ1-6; D remains unclear. This CDR3 region has 13 residues. Germline CDR1 is GTSNPN and CDR2 is SVGIG (reference sequence). V dropped 3 bases and J dropped 2 bases, with 5 bases sitting between them. The CDR3 loop is CAWSRPYNSPLHF. CDR3 bases: TGTGCCTGGAGCAGGCCCTATAATTCACCCCTCCACTTT.

The chain employs TRBV19 and TRBJ2-7; 8 positions match TRBD2. Germline CDR1 and CDR2: LNHDA and SQIVND (reference sequence). The J segment lost 3 bases and the V segment lost 8 bases, leaving 18 bases of the junction unmatched. CDR3 length: 17 amino acids. The CDR3 nucleotides read TGTGCCAGTTCCGCCCTCTACTTGCGGGGGGAAATCTACGAGCAGTACTTC. Translated, it gives CASSALYLRGEIYEQYF.

This chain uses TRBV3-1 (or the pseudogene TRBV3-2) with TRBJ1-5, with D perhaps matching TRBD1 (5 bases). CDR1 and CDR2 (germline): LGHDT, YNNKEL (reference sequence). V lost 2 bases, J lost 8 bases, and 13 bases lay in between. This CDR3 has 14 amino acids. CDR3 sequence: CASSQFLGGEPQHF. CDR3 DNA sequence: TGTGCCAGCAGCCAATTTCTGGGGGGGGAGCCCCAGCATTTT.

The J gene is TRBJ1-4, the V gene TRBV2; D is ambiguous. The germline V gene encodes CDR1 SNHLY and CDR2 FYNNEI. V was trimmed by 3 bases and J by 3 bases, leaving 5 bases between them. The CDR3 spans 13 residues. This chain's CDR3 is CASSDTANEKLFF. In nucleotides, the CDR3 is TGTGCCAGCAGTGATACAGCTAATGAAAAACTGTTTTTT. Full variable domain (missing parts from reference TRBV2 and TRBJ1-4): EPEVTQTPSHQVTQMGQEVILRCVPISNHLYFYWYRQILGQKVEFLVSFYNNEISEKSEIFDDQFSVERPDGSNFTLKIRSTKLEDSAMYFCASSDTANEKLFFGSGTQLSVL.

The chain employs TRBV18 and TRBJ2-1, with TRBD1 matching 8 bases. The ends lost 4 bases at V and 8 bases at J; junction bases unmatched: 4. This CDR3 comprises 13 residues. Germline V gene data show CDR1 as KGHSH and CDR2 as LQKENI. The CDR3 loop reads CASSRTGSDEQFF. DNA for the CDR3: TGTGCCAGCTCACGGACAGGGTCGGATGAGCAGTTCTTC.

In nucleotides, the CDR3 is TGTGCCAGCAGTTTAGCGGGGGGGCTCTATGAGCAGTTCTTC. Protein sequence: CASSLAGGLYEQFF. This chain connects TRBV28 to TRBJ2-1; 9 bases are a match to TRBD2. The CDR3 length is 14 residues. Germline assignment: CDR1 MDHEN and CDR2 SYDVKM. Trimming removed 2 bases from V and 8 bases from J; junction bases left unmatched: 4. Full variable domain (missing parts from reference TRBV28 and TRBJ2-1): DVKVTQSSRYLVKRTGEKVFLECVQDMDHENMFWYRQDPGLGLRLIYFSYDVKMKEKGDIPEGYSVSREKKERFSLILESASTNQTSMYLCASSLAGGLYEQFFGPGTRLTVL.

The V gene is TRBV4-3, the J gene TRBJ1-4, with D perhaps matching TRBD1 (5 bases). V was cut by 0 bases and J by 1 base, with 12 bases left in between. The CDR3 has 17 residues. CDR1 and CDR2 (germline): LGHNA, YSLEER. The CDR3 here is CASSQDLGAGTNEKLFF. The CDR3 coding sequence is TGCGCCAGCAGCCAAGATCTAGGGGCTGGAACTAATGAAAAACTGTTTTTT.

J is TRBJ2-3 and V is TRBV7-2, with 13 nucleotides matching TRBD2. After removal of 3 bases from V and 8 bases from J, the junction contained 5 bases not matched to a gene. CDR3 length equals 15 residues. Per the germline V gene, CDR1 is SGHTA and CDR2 is FQGNSA. The CDR3 is CASSFTSGGAVTQYF. Written as DNA, the CDR3 is TGTGCCAGCAGCTTCACTAGCGGGGGGGCGGTTACGCAGTATTTT.

The V and J genes are TRBV6-5 and TRBJ2-1; the D gene is possibly TRBD1 (5 bases). Between the trimmed V and J ends, which lost 6 bases and 0 bases, there was a span of 12 bases. This CDR3 contains 15 residues. Germline assignment: CDR1 MNHEY and CDR2 SVGAGI. The CDR3 bases are TGTGCCAGCAGCGCTAGACAGAGCTCCTACAATGAGCAGTTCTTC. It translates to CASSARQSSYNEQFF.

The genes are TRBV5-6 and TRBJ1-5, with D hard to call. CDR3 length: 16 amino acids. Germline-derived CDR1 and CDR2 are SGHDT and YYEEEE. Trimming took off 1 base at V and 0 bases at J, with 11 bases between the two ends. The CDR3 DNA is TGTGCCAGCAGCTTGTTTCTGGGATCTAGCAATCAGCCCCAGCATTTT. Amino acid sequence: CASSLFLGSSNQPQHF.

The chain recombines TRBV11-2 with TRBJ2-7; possible D gene TRBD2, 5 bases. CDR1 is SGHAT, CDR2 FQNNGV, per germline. CDR3 length equals 17 residues. V lost 0 bases and J lost 2, with 17 bases in between. The CDR3 bases are TGTGCCAGCAGCTTAGATATGGAGAGGACTTTCGCCTACGAGCAGTACTTC. As protein: CASSLDMERTFAYEQYF. Complete variable domain (other parts from reference TRBV11-2 and TRBJ2-7): EAGVAQSPRYKIIEKRQSVAFWCNPISGHATLYWYQQILGQGPKLLIQFQNNGVVDDSQLPKDRFSAERLKGVDSTLKIQPAKLEDSAVYLCASSLDMERTFAYEQYFGPGTRLTVT.

The V gene is TRBV4-3, the J gene TRBJ2-6; maybe TRBD2 (5 bases). This CDR3 spans 18 amino acids. Trimming pared 4 bases from V and 4 bases from J, leaving 20 bases between. Looked up from germline, CDR1 is LGHNA and CDR2 is YSLEER. CDR3 DNA sequence: TGCGCCAGCAGCCCCTACCTTGGAGGTTGGTACGGGGCCAACGTCCTGACTTTC. It yields the protein CASSPYLGGWYGANVLTF.

The chain carries TRBV7-9 and TRBJ1-4; 7 nucleotides line up with TRBD1. Trimming took 6 bases from V and 3 from J; bases not matched to a gene: 4. Germline loops: CDR1 SEHNR, CDR2 FQNEAQ (reference sequence). The CDR3 runs to 14 residues. DNA for the CDR3: TGTGCCAGCAGTCCTCAGGGGGCTAATGAAAAACTGTTTTTT. This gives the protein CASSPQGANEKLFF.

The gene calls are TRBV18 and TRBJ2-7; D is tentatively TRBD1 or TRBD2 (6 bases each). Germline assignment: CDR1 KGHSH and CDR2 LQKENI. V was trimmed by 1 base and J by 3 bases, leaving 7 bases between them. This CDR3 contains 13 residues. The CDR3 DNA reads as TGTGCCAGCTCACCACAGGGGGGCTACGAGCAGTACTTC. It translates to CASSPQGGYEQYF.

The genes are TRBV7-6 and TRBJ1-5, with D possibly TRBD1 on 5 matching bases. Germline values: CDR1 SGHVS, CDR2 FNYEAQ. The CDR3 length is 15 residues. V was pared by 2 bases and J by 3 bases, with 11 bases between. The CDR3 DNA is TGTGCCAGCAGCTTAATGTCGGGGCTCAATCAGCCCCAGCATTTT. Protein product: CASSLMSGLNQPQHF. Supplemented by reference TRBV7-6 and TRBJ1-5, the full variable domain reads GAGVSQSPRYKVTKRGQDVALRCDPISGHVSLYWYRQALGQGPEFLTYFNYEAQQDKSGLPNDRFSAERPEGSISTLTIQRTEQRDSAMYRCASSLMSGLNQPQHFGDGTRLSIL.

The chain joins TRBV19 to TRBJ1-2; TRBD1 is a possible D gene (5 bases). Germline assignment: CDR1 LNHDA and CDR2 SQIVND (reference sequence). The V end lost 2 bases, the J end lost 4 bases, and 17 bases lay between the germline ends. This CDR3 spans 16 amino acids. Here the CDR3 DNA reads TGTGCCAGTAGTATAACGACAGCGCTACGGCCCTATGGCTACACCTTC. It codes for CASSITTALRPYGYTF.

The chain couples TRBV14 to TRBJ1-1, with a possible D match to TRBD1 (5 bases). This CDR3 has 13 amino acids. Germline CDR1 is SGHDN and CDR2 is FVKESK. V gave up 3 bases and J gave up 3 bases, with 8 bases separating them. The CDR3 nucleotides read TGTGCCAGCAGCCAGAGGGGATACACTGAAGCTTTCTTT. Translation gives CASSQRGYTEAFF.